This is a list of T cell receptor beta chains from one sample in a study of blood T cells in healthy people across ages. TCRdb reprocessed the 5' RACE reads via MiXCR and lists one record per CDR3 protein. The sample records hundreds of thousands of distinct CDR3 sequences, approximately 49% being singletons. Sequences were obtained from blood. Receptor source: a woman in her sixties in good health. Each CDR3 is given with its conserved first and last residue. A D gene is named only where the DNA matches it firmly.

CDR3 length | D gene | V gene | CDR3 protein
13 | - | TRBV12-3/TRBV12-4 | CASSLGGGNEQFF
15 | TRBD2 | TRBV9 | CASSVESGRGSEQYF
14 | - | TRBV5-1 | CASSLAGETGPLHF
15 | TRBD2 | TRBV18 | CASSFGLAGGNEQYF
13 | - | TRBV5-1 | CASSLYREHEQYF
13 | TRBD2 | TRBV6-1 | CASSGDGRQTQYF
14 | - | TRBV7-2 | CASSESPSTDTQYF
14 | - | TRBV24-1 | CATSDFPRANEQFF
16 | - | TRBV6-2/TRBV6-3 | CASSYTRAQRTGEQYF
14 | - | TRBV18 | CASSPIGGYNEQFF